These 21 T cell receptor beta chains came from one sample sequenced in a study of identical twins. TCRdb redid the calling of the 5' RACE reads with MiXCR, one entry per CDR3 protein. Here the sample spans approximately 220,000 distinct CDR3 sequences, less than 10% being singletons. Sequenced input: memory (CD45RO+) T cells sorted from blood. These receptor sequences come from a woman aged 18 to 35 in good health.

The table lists this clonotype with many counts. The genes are TRBV7-9 and TRBJ2-3; D is unclear. Trimming took 2 bases from V and 6 from J, leaving 12 bases between them. Looked up from germline, CDR1 is SEHNR and CDR2 is FQNEAQ (reference sequence). The CDR3 length is 14 residues. The CDR3 nucleotides are TGTGCCAGCAGCTTAAACGCGGCAGCGGATACGCAGTATTTT. This codes for CASSLNAAADTQYF.

In its sample, this clonotype was seen a few times. The rearrangement uses TRBV11-2 and TRBJ2-1; the match to TRBD2 covers 7 bases. CDR1 and CDR2 (germline): SGHAT, FQNNGV. CDR3 length equals 14 residues. With V trimmed by 8 bases and J by 4 bases, 8 bases remained unmatched. In nucleotides, the CDR3 is TGTGCCAGCCAAACTAGCGCATCTTACAATGAGCAGTTCTTC. Protein: CASQTSASYNEQFF.

There are a few counts of this clonotype. The chain combines TRBV12-3 or TRBV12-4 with TRBJ2-1, with D possibly being TRBD1 (5 bases). This CDR3 spans 12 amino acids. Trimming pared 5 bases from V and 9 bases from J, leaving 11 bases between. CDR3 residues: CASSLQVFEQFF. The CDR3 DNA follows: TGTGCCAGCAGTCTACAGGTATTTGAGCAGTTCTTC.

V is TRBV7-7 and J is TRBJ2-5, with TRBD2 identical over 10 bases. The germline CDR1 and CDR2 sequences are SSHAT and FNYEAQ (reference sequence). V was clipped by 4 bases and J by 5 bases; unmatched bases: 10. The CDR3 sequence is 16 residues long. CDR3 coding DNA: TGTGCCAGCAGCTCAACCGGATCGACTAGCGGGGAGACCCAGTACTTC. Translation: CASSSTGSTSGETQYF.

The V and J genes are TRBV12-3 or TRBV12-4 and TRBJ2-7; the D gene is possibly TRBD1 (6 bases). This CDR3 is 11 amino acids long. Deletions cut 7 bases from V and 7 bases from J, with 11 bases between. This chain's CDR3 is CASKQGWEQYF. CDR3 coding DNA: TGTGCCAGCAAACAGGGTTGGGAGCAGTACTTC.

Ten or more counts support this clonotype. This chain uses TRBV7-8 with TRBJ2-2; D call uncertain. Trimming pared 2 bases from V and 7 bases from J, leaving 8 bases between. Germline-derived CDR1 and CDR2 are SGHVS and FQNEAQ. The CDR3 consists of 13 residues. CDR3 sequence: CASSLPRVGELFF. The CDR3 nucleotides read TGTGCCAGCAGCTTACCACGGGTCGGGGAGCTGTTTTTT.

This clonotype was observed a few times. The chain has TRBV12-3 or TRBV12-4 and TRBJ2-2; 9 bases agree with TRBD2. This CDR3 region has 17 residues. V lost 3 bases to trimming and J lost 5 bases; unmatched junction nucleotides: 10. The CDR3 sequence is CASSFPKLAGKTGELFF. DNA for the CDR3: TGTGCCAGCAGTTTCCCCAAACTAGCGGGCAAGACCGGGGAGCTGTTTTTT.

The genes are TRBV12-3 or TRBV12-4 and TRBJ1-2, with TRBD1 as a possible D gene (5 bases). This CDR3 is 12 amino acids long. Trimming shortened V by 5 bases and J by 6 bases, and 10 bases separated the two germline ends. Here the CDR3 reads CASSRGTNGYTF. The CDR3, as DNA: TGTGCCAGCAGTAGAGGGACGAATGGCTACACCTTC.

The chain couples TRBV9 to TRBJ2-1, with no clear D. The V end lost 3 bases, the J end lost 0 bases, and 10 bases lay between the germline ends. The germline V gene encodes CDR1 SGDLS and CDR2 YYNGEE. CDR3 length equals 15 residues. CDR3 protein: CASSAATSSYNEQFF. DNA for the CDR3: TGTGCCAGCAGCGCCGCAACCAGCTCCTACAATGAGCAGTTCTTC.

This clonotype was observed a few times. This chain links TRBV10-2 with TRBJ1-5, with 7 bases fitting TRBD1. In germline, CDR1 is WSHSY, CDR2 SAAADI. The CDR3 is 14 amino acids. Trimming took 5 bases from V and 3 from J; bases not matched to a gene: 4. The CDR3 region is CASSNQGVNQPQHF. The CDR3 DNA sequence: TGCGCCAGCAGTAATCAGGGGGTCAATCAGCCCCAGCATTTT.

This clonotype was picked up a small number of times. This chain joins TRBV20-1 and TRBJ2-7; 10 positions match TRBD2. V dropped 0 bases and J dropped 0; count of bases not matched to a gene: 8. The CDR3 is 17 residues long. CDR1 DFQATT and CDR2 SNEGSKA come from the germline V gene (reference sequence). The CDR3 is CSARDISGRTSSYEQYF. The CDR3 DNA reads as TGCAGTGCTAGAGATATTAGCGGGAGGACAAGCTCCTACGAGCAGTACTTC.

This chain joins TRBV9 and TRBJ2-7; 7 bases are a match to TRBD2. Germline-derived CDR1 and CDR2 are SGDLS and YYNGEE. The V segment lost 4 bases and the J segment 4 bases; nucleotides outside the gene matches: 14. This CDR3 contains 16 residues. CDR3 protein: CASSPADAGVYYEQYF. As DNA, the CDR3 is TGTGCCAGCAGCCCGGCGGACGCGGGAGTTTATTACGAGCAGTACTTC.

The chain has TRBV3-1 and TRBJ2-4; the D gene is possibly TRBD2 (5 bases). CDR3 length: 17 amino acids. Deletions cut 1 base from V and 0 bases from J, with 13 bases between. Germline values: CDR1 LGHDT, CDR2 YNNKEL (reference sequence). The CDR3 loop is CASSQARVGIAKNIQYF. For the CDR3, the DNA is TGTGCCAGCAGCCAAGCACGGGTCGGGATAGCCAAAAACATTCAGTACTTC.

The J gene is TRBJ1-1, the V gene TRBV6-5; D call uncertain. The germline gives CDR1 MNHEY, CDR2 SVGAGI. The V gene lost 2 bases and the J gene lost 0 bases, with 4 bases spanning the gap. The CDR3 consists of 13 residues. In DNA, the CDR3 is TGTGCCAGCAGTTACGTTATGAACACTGAAGCTTTCTTT. Residues: CASSYVMNTEAFF.

J is TRBJ2-7 and V is TRBV6-1; 12 bases match TRBD2. The CDR3 is 16 residues long. Germline V CDR1 and CDR2: MNHNS, SASEGT. Trimming took 6 bases from V and 2 from J; bases not matched to a gene: 8. CDR3 DNA: TGTGCCAGCAGCGAAACGCTAGCGGGGGGGGCCTACGAGCAGTACTTC. It is translated as CASSETLAGGAYEQYF.

This clonotype was observed a few times. The V call is TRBV12-3 or TRBV12-4, the J call TRBJ1-5; D is possibly TRBD1 (5 bases). V gave up 11 bases and J gave up 0 bases, with 29 bases separating them. This CDR3 has 19 residues. The CDR3 DNA is TGTGCCTTCAGTTTCCAGGGAAGGGGATTATTTTATAGCAATCAGCCCCAGCATTTT. Its protein product is CAFSFQGRGLFYSNQPQHF.

The chain employs TRBV5-4 and TRBJ1-3, with a tentative D call TRBD1 (5 bases). CDR1 and CDR2 (germline): SGHNT, YYREEE (reference sequence). V dropped 2 bases and J dropped 4 bases, with 16 bases sitting between them. The CDR3 has 16 residues. In DNA form, the CDR3 reads TGTGCCAGCAGCTTCGGCGGGGGTCTAGGCGGAAACACCATATATTTT. Translated: CASSFGGGLGGNTIYF.

The V gene is TRBV18, the J gene TRBJ2-1; D is possibly TRBD2 (6 bases). The CDR3 sequence is 14 residues long. Germline loops: CDR1 KGHSH, CDR2 LQKENI. With 2 bases removed from V and 10 bases from J, the gap between germline ends came to 15 bases. This CDR3 is CASSPKLARGEQFF. Here the CDR3 DNA reads TGTGCCAGCTCACCAAAGCTGGCCCGGGGGGAGCAGTTCTTC.

The CDR3 DNA reads as TGCAGTGCTTCCCGAGGTGGAGGGTGGGATAGCAATCAGCCCCAGCATTTT. Translated: CSASRGGGWDSNQPQHF. This sequence joins TRBV20-1 and TRBJ1-5, with D uncertain. Trimming took 5 bases from V and 0 from J, leaving 20 bases between them. Per the germline V gene, CDR1 is DFQATT and CDR2 is SNEGSKA (reference sequence). This CDR3 contains 17 residues.

The chain recombines TRBV18 with TRBJ2-6, with no clear D. The germline V gene encodes CDR1 KGHSH and CDR2 LQKENI. Trimming removed 6 bases at V and 4 bases at J, with 16 bases between. The CDR3 spans 16 residues. The CDR3 protein is CASSPLQSLGANVLTF. As DNA, the CDR3 is TGTGCCAGCTCGCCCCTTCAGTCCTTAGGGGCCAACGTCCTGACTTTC.

This clonotype was recorded many times. The gene calls are TRBV10-3 and TRBJ2-1; 7 nucleotides line up with TRBD2. Germline V gives CDR1 ENHRY, CDR2 SYGVKD. The CDR3 totals 15 residues. V dropped 0 bases and J dropped 1; count of bases not matched to a gene: 0. CDR3: CAISESRGSYNEQFF. As DNA, the CDR3 is TGTGCCATCAGTGAGTCGCGGGGGTCCTACAATGAGCAGTTCTTC.